Below, one TCR beta chain is given with its context. As yet, its antigen is unknown. This record belongs to a study of cytomegalovirus exposure and HLA in healthy donors. At the level of the study: As released early, the data held 70 million to 95 million unique TCRs from HLA-typed donors.

PCR involved 60 Vbeta and 13 Jbeta primers. The table came from immunoSEQ multiplex PCR; TCRdb's copy has only in-frame clones and leaves some out. The sample has approximately 170,000 clones, 81% seen once. The study, taken as a whole, reports: Indistinguishable V segments such as TRBV6-2 and TRBV6-3 were excluded. When a later analysis compared HLA-associated TCR beta chains with equally common others, the HLA-associated chains turned out to be more clonally expanded and to have lower generation probabilities.

CDR3 length equals 14 residues. V dropped 5 bases and J dropped 0; count of bases not matched to a gene: 4. The germline CDR1 and CDR2 sequences are GTSNPN and SVGIG (reference sequence). This sequence was found in a man aged 50 to 60 in good health and CMV-seropositive. This chain connects TRBV30 to TRBJ1-3; 7 bases agree with TRBD1. Sequencing was done on a sample of PBMCs. As DNA, the CDR3 is TGTGCCTGGCTGACAGGGACCTCTGGAAACACCATATATTTT. Residues: CAWLTGTSGNTIYF.